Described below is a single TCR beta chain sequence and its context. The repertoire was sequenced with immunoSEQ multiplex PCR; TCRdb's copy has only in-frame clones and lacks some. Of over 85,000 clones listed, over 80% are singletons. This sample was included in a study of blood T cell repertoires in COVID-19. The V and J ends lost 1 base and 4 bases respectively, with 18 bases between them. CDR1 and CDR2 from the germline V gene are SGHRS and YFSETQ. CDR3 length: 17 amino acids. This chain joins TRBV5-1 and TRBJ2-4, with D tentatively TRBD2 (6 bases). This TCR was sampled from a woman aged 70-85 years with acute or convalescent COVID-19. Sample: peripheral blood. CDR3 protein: CASSLLLTQRGKNIQYF. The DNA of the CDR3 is TGCGCCAGCAGCTTGCTCCTGACCCAACGGGGGAAAAACATTCAGTACTTC.